This TCR beta chain was recovered during a study of shared clonotypes between healthy human individuals. Per the germline V gene, CDR1 is SGHTS and CDR2 is YDEGEE. CDR3 length equals 12 residues. The V end was cut by 0 bases, the J end by 11 bases, with 9 bases between. Assay: immunoSEQ multiplex PCR; the TCRdb copy retains only in-frame clones and omits some. The sample carries some 2,500,000 clones, approximately 94% recorded once. This clonotype was sampled from a man younger than 35 in good health. Some clones in this sample may be carry-over from other donors' samples. Source material: naive CD4+ T cells from PBMCs. Subset reported: CD45RA+ positively selected. This chain joins TRBV5-8 and TRBJ1-5; the D gene is possibly TRBD1 (6 bases). DNA for the CDR3: TGTGCCAGCAGCTTGGGGGGGCCTGCCCAGCATTTT. It is translated as CASSLGGPAQHF.